Shown below are 14 T cell receptor beta chains from a single sample sequenced in a study of cytomegalovirus exposure and HLA in healthy donors (dated by TCRdb to 2016 to 2017). Library generation was performed with the immunoSEQ multiplex PCR assay. For the multiplex PCR, a mixture combining 60 forward primers for TCR Vbeta segments and 13 reverse primers for TCR Jbeta segments was used. In TCRdb, the immuneACCESS table is reduced to in-frame sequences with V and J assigned. These tables do not hold every clone; where another copy was compared, an unresolved V gene accounts for under half, and the others remain unexplained. This sample gives about 180,000 clones in total; roughly 84% of them show up just once. In total, the top ten clones hold more than 1% of the sample. The sample was PBMCs. The origin of the receptors is a boy aged 2 to 10 in good health and CMV-seronegative.

The chain combines TRBV29-1 with TRBJ2-3; 11 nucleotides match TRBD1. Looked up from germline, CDR1 is SQVTM and CDR2 is ANQGSEA. With 3 bases clipped from V and 6 bases from J, the junction kept 8 bases outside the gene matches. The CDR3 consists of 15 residues. The CDR3 sequence: CSVESGTGGRDTQYF. In nucleotides, the CDR3 is TGCAGCGTTGAGTCCGGGACAGGGGGAAGGGATACGCAGTATTTT.

The rearrangement links TRBV5-7 to TRBJ1-1; D is undetermined. TRBV5-7 is recorded as an ORF, its role being uncertain. Trimming removed 4 bases at V and 7 bases at J, with 11 bases between. This CDR3 has 12 residues. CDR3 region: CASSRSGSEAFF. The CDR3 bases are TGTGCCAGCAGCCGAAGCGGCAGTGAAGCTTTCTTT.

The table lists this clone with a few counts. The chain recombines TRBV27 with TRBJ2-1, with D maybe TRBD2 (5 bases). The V and J ends lost 2 bases and 2 bases respectively, with 10 bases between them. Per the germline V gene, CDR1 is MNHEY and CDR2 is SMNVEV (reference sequence). The CDR3 spans 15 residues. The CDR3 DNA follows: TGTGCCAGCAGTTTAAGGCAGGAGGCCTACAATGAGCAGTTCTTC. Its translation is CASSLRQEAYNEQFF.

The chain recombines TRBV11-2 with TRBJ2-3; 8 bases are shared with TRBD2. J was trimmed by 4 bases and V by 5 bases; bases with no gene match: 5. The germline V gene has CDR1 SGHAT and CDR2 FQNNGV. The CDR3 length is 14 residues. The CDR3 region is CASSPGLASDTQYF. The CDR3 DNA follows: TGTGCCAGCAGCCCAGGACTAGCTTCAGATACGCAGTATTTT.

The rearrangement uses TRBV7-9 and TRBJ2-3, with a weak D call TRBD1 (6 bases). Germline lookup yields CDR1 SEHNR and CDR2 FQNEAQ (reference sequence). The CDR3 contains 16 residues. V lost 5 bases and J 0 bases, leaving 15 bases between the germline ends. In DNA, the CDR3 is TGTGCCAGCAGCAAGCGGACAGCCGAAAGCACAGATACGCAGTATTTT. Translating gives CASSKRTAESTDTQYF.

This clone was seen only a few times. The chain carries TRBV4-1 and TRBJ2-1, with TRBD2 matching 13 bases. The CDR3 contains 17 residues. Germline V CDR1 and CDR2: MGHRA, YSYEKL. Trimming removed 4 bases from V and 6 bases from J; junction bases left unmatched: 9. CDR3 amino acids: CASSPLLTSGGSNEQFF. CDR3 in DNA: TGCGCCAGCAGCCCTTTATTGACTAGCGGGGGGTCCAATGAGCAGTTCTTC.

CDR3 in DNA: TGTGCCAGCAGCTCGCTTGCGAACCCAGGGAACACTGAAGCTTTCTTT. Translated, it gives CASSSLANPGNTEAFF. The chain combines TRBV5-6 with TRBJ1-1, with D unresolved. The V end lost 3 bases, the J end lost 1 base, and 16 bases lay between the germline ends. The germline CDR1 and CDR2 sequences are SGHDT and YYEEEE. The CDR3 has 16 residues.

The chain employs TRBV18 and TRBJ2-1; 13 bases agree with TRBD2. Trimming at V came to 2 bases and at J to 10 bases, leaving 5 bases not matched to a gene. CDR1 is KGHSH, CDR2 LQKENI, per germline. This CDR3 is 15 amino acids long. The CDR3 reads CASSPGLAGASEQFF. The CDR3 region has the DNA TGTGCCAGCTCACCAGGACTAGCGGGAGCTAGCGAGCAGTTCTTC.

The genes are TRBV27 and TRBJ1-1, with no clear D. Trimming removed 0 bases from V and 4 bases from J, with 9 bases in between. From germline, CDR1 is MNHEY and CDR2 SMNVEV (reference sequence). The CDR3 totals 14 residues. The CDR3 DNA reads as TGTGCCAGCAGTTTATCGAAAGCTTTCACTGAAGCTTTCTTT. This sequence encodes CASSLSKAFTEAFF.

The chain has TRBV29-1 and TRBJ2-1; possible D gene TRBD1, 5 bases. This CDR3 is built from 12 residues. The germline gives CDR1 SQVTM, CDR2 ANQGSEA. V gave up 6 bases and J gave up 5 bases, with 11 bases separating them. CDR3 nucleotide sequence: TGCAGCGTGAAAGACAGAAACAATGAGCAGTTCTTC. Translated, it gives CSVKDRNNEQFF.

The count of this clone is one. This sequence joins TRBV29-1 and TRBJ2-7, with TRBD2 as a possible D gene (6 bases). Germline V gene sequence: CDR1 SQVTM, CDR2 ANQGSEA. V was trimmed by 7 bases and J by 0 bases, leaving 22 bases between them. CDR3 length equals 16 residues. DNA of the CDR3: TGCAGCGCCCGCCATTCTGTGCGGGGTAGCTCCTACGAGCAGTACTTC. As protein: CSARHSVRGSSYEQYF.

The chain links TRBV7-9 to TRBJ2-5; D ambiguous. This CDR3 is built from 16 residues. V was pared by 7 bases and J by 5 bases, with 23 bases between. Germline assignment: CDR1 SEHNR and CDR2 FQNEAQ (reference sequence). The CDR3 sequence is CASTPAPSDLSETQYF. Written as DNA, the CDR3 is TGTGCCAGCACCCCCGCCCCATCAGACTTATCGGAGACCCAGTACTTC.

This rearrangement joins TRBV13 to TRBJ2-3; possible D gene TRBD2, 7 bases. This CDR3 has 15 residues. V was cut by 4 bases and J by 4 bases, with 15 bases left in between. Germline V gene data show CDR1 as PRHDT and CDR2 as FYEKMQ (reference sequence). The chain's CDR3 is CASSSSAGAADTQYF. The CDR3 DNA reads TGTGCCAGCAGCTCCTCGGCGGGGGCCGCAGATACGCAGTATTTT.

V usage is TRBV11-2 and J usage is TRBJ2-7; 7 bases fit TRBD2. The CDR3 extends over 15 amino acids. With 4 bases clipped from V and 2 bases from J, the junction kept 8 bases outside the gene matches. Germline V lookup: CDR1 SGHAT, CDR2 FQNNGV. CDR3 sequence reads: CASSYGGGLPYEQYF. CDR3 DNA: TGTGCCAGCAGCTATGGGGGGGGACTACCCTACGAGCAGTACTTC. The whole variable domain, filled in from reference TRBV11-2 and TRBJ2-7, reads EAGVAQSPRYKIIEKRQSVAFWCNPISGHATLYWYQQILGQGPKLLIQFQNNGVVDDSQLPKDRFSAERLKGVDSTLKIQPAKLEDSAVYLCASSYGGGLPYEQYFGPGTRLTVT.